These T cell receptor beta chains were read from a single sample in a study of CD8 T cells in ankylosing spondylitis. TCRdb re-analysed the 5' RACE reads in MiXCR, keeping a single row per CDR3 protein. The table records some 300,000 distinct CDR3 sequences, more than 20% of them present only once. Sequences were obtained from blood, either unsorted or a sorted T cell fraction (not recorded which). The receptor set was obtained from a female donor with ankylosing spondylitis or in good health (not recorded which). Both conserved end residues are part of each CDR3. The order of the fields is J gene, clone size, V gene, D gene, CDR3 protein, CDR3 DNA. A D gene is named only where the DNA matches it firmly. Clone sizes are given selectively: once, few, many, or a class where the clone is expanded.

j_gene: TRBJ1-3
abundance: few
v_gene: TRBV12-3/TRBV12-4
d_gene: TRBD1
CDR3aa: CASSLPGGLGNTIYF
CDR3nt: TGTGCCAGCAGTTTACCAGGGGGCCTCGGAAACACCATATATTTT

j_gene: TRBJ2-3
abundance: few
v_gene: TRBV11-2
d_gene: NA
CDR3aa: CASSSGSGDTDTQYF
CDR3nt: TGTGCCAGCAGCTCCGGGTCGGGAGACACAGATACGCAGTATTTT

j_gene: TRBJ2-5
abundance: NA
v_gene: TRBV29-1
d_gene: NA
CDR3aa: CSVAPALRGETQYF
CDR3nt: TGCAGCGTGGCCCCAGCACTGCGCGGGGAGACCCAGTACTTC

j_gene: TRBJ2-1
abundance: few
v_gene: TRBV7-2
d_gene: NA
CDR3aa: CASSLEVGSYNEQFF
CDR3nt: TGTGCCAGCAGCTTAGAGGTAGGATCCTACAATGAGCAGTTCTTC

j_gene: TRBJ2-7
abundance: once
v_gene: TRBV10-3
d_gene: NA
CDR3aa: CAISDSSYGASYEQYF
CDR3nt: TGTGCCATCAGTGATAGTTCATACGGGGCTTCCTACGAGCAGTACTTC

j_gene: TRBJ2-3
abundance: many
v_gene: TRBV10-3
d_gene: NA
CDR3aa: CAISPGQTSTDTQYF
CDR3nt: TGTGCCATCAGCCCAGGACAGACTAGCACAGATACGCAGTATTTT

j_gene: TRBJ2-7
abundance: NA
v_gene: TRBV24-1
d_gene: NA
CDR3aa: CATSEVQGHEQYF
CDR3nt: TGTGCCACCAGTGAGGTACAGGGTCACGAGCAGTACTTC

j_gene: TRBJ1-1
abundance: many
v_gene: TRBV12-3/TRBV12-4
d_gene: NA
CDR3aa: CASSLAGRMNTEAFF
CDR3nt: TGTGCCAGCAGTTTAGCGGGGCGGATGAACACTGAAGCTTTCTTT

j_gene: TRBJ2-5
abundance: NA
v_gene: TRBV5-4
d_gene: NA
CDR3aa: CASRRGDGQETQYF
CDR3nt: TGTGCCAGCAGAAGGGGGGACGGACAAGAGACCCAGTACTTC

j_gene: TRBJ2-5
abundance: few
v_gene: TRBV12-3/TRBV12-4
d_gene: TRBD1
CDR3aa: CATKRQGPETQYF
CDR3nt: TGTGCCACCAAAAGACAGGGGCCAGAGACCCAGTACTTC

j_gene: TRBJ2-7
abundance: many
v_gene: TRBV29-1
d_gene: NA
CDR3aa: CSVRRNYEQYF
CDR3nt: TGCAGCGTCCGCAGAAACTACGAGCAGTACTTC

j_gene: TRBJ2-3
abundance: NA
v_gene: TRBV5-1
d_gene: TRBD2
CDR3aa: CASSSSSLLAGDTQYF
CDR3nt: TGCGCCAGCAGCTCGTCTTCTCTGCTAGCGGGAGATACGCAGTATTTT

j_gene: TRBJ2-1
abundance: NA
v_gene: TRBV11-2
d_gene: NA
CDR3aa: CASSLEGLFTDEQFF
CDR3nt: TGTGCCAGCAGCTTAGAGGGCCTCTTCACGGATGAGCAGTTCTTC

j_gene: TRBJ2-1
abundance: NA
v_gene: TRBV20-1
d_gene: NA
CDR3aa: CSAPSKTSRNEQFF
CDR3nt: TGCAGTGCTCCTTCTAAGACTAGTAGGAATGAGCAGTTCTTC

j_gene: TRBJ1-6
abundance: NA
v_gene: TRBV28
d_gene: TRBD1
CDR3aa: CASSSFGQGVSPLHF
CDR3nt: TGTGCCAGCAGTTCCTTCGGACAGGGGGTTTCACCCCTCCACTTT

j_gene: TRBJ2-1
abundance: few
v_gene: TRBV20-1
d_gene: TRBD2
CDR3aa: CSAQTPRLAGGEQFF
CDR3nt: TGCAGTGCACAAACCCCGAGACTAGCGGGAGGTGAGCAGTTCTTC

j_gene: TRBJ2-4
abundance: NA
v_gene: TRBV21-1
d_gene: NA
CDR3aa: CASSKDDAKNIQYF
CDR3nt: TGTGCCAGCAGCAAAGATGATGCCAAAAACATTCAGTACTTC

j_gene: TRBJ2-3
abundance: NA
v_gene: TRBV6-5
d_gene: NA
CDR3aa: CASSYNPSATDTQYF
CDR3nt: TGTGCCAGCAGTTACAACCCCTCGGCCACAGATACGCAGTATTTT

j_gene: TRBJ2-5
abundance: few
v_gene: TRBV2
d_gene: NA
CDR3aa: CASSVGRGVQETQYF
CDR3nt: TGTGCCAGCAGTGTTGGCAGAGGGGTCCAAGAGACCCAGTACTTC

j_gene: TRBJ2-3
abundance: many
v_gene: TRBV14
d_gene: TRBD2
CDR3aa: CASSRGTSGPSTDTQYF
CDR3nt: TGTGCCAGCAGCCGCGGGACTAGCGGGCCCAGCACAGATACGCAGTATTTT

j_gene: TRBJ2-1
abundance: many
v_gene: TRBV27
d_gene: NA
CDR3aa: CASTSSYNEQFF
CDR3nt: TGTGCCAGTACAAGCTCCTACAATGAGCAGTTCTTC

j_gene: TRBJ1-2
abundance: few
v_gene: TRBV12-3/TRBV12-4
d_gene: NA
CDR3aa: CATVQQPYGYTF
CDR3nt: TGTGCCACAGTACAACAGCCTTATGGCTACACCTTC

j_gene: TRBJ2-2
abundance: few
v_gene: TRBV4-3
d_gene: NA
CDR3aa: CASSQLYPGDTGELFF
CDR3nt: TGCGCCAGCAGCCAATTATATCCAGGGGACACCGGGGAGCTGTTTTTT

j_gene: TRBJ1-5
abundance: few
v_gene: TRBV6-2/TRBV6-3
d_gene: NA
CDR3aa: CASSGFDSNQPQHF
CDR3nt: TGTGCCAGCAGTGGGTTTGATAGCAATCAGCCCCAGCATTTT

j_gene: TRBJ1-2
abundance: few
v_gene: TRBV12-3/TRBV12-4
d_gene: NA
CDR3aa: CASSLGQGVHTF
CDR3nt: TGTGCCAGCAGTTTAGGTCAGGGCGTACACACCTTC

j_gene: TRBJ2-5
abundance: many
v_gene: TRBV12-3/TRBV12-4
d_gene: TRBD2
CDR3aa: CASSPGLAGGQETQYF
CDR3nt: TGTGCCAGCAGCCCGGGACTAGCGGGAGGGCAAGAGACCCAGTACTTC

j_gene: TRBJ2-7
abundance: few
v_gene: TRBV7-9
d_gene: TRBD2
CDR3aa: CASSLVPSGRSSYEQYF
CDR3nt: TGTGCCAGCAGCTTAGTGCCTAGCGGGAGGAGCTCCTACGAGCAGTACTTC

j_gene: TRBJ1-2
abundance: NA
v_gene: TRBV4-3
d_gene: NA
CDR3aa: CASSQDGGIGGYTF
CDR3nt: TGCGCCAGCAGCCAAGATGGGGGAATTGGTGGCTACACCTTC

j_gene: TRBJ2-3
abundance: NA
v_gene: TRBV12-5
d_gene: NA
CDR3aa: CASGLASSNWADTQYF
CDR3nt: TGTGCTAGTGGTTTGGCCTCCTCGAACTGGGCAGATACGCAGTATTTT

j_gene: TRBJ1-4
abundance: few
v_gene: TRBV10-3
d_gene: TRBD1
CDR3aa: CAIRQGGEEKLFF
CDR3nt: TGTGCCATACGACAGGGAGGGGAAGAAAAACTGTTTTTT

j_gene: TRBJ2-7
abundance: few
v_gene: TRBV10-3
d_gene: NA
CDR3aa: CAITSGSYEQYF
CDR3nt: TGTGCCATCACATCGGGCTCCTACGAGCAGTACTTC

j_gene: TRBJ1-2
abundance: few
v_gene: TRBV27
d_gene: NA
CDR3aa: CASSLSAGNGYGYTF
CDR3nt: TGTGCCAGCAGTTTATCAGCAGGGAACGGCTATGGCTACACCTTC

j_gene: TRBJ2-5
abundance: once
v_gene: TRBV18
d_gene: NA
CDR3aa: CASSPGAWWQETQYF
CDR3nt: TGTGCCAGCTCACCAGGGGCTTGGTGGCAAGAGACCCAGTACTTC

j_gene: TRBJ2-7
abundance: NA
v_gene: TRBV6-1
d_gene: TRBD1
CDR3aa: CASSEVGTVYEQYF
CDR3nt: TGTGCCAGCAGTGAAGTGGGGACAGTCTACGAGCAGTACTTC

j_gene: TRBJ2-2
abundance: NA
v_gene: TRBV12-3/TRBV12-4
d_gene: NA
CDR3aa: CASSRWGAENTGELFF
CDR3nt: TGTGCCAGCAGCCGCTGGGGCGCGGAGAACACCGGGGAGCTGTTTTTT

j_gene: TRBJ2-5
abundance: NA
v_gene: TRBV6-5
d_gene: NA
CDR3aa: CASSYSSVQETQYF
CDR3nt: TGTGCCAGCAGTTACTCGTCCGTACAAGAGACCCAGTACTTC

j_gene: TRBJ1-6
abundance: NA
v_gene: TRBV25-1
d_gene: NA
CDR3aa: CASSVSGSVSPLHF
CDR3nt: TGTGCCAGCAGTGTATCAGGGTCGGTTTCACCCCTCCACTTT

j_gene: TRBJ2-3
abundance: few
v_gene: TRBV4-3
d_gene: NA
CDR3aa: CASSQEHGSTDTQYF
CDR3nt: TGCGCCAGCAGCCAAGAACATGGTTCCACAGATACGCAGTATTTT

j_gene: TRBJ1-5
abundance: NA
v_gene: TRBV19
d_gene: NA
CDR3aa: CATSQGPSQPQHF
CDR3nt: TGTGCCACTTCGCAGGGTCCAAGTCAGCCCCAGCATTTT

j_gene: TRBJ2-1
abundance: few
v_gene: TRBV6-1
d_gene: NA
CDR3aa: CASSGSSKGSYNEQFF
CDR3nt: TGTGCCAGCAGTGGTAGCAGCAAGGGCTCCTACAATGAGCAGTTCTTC

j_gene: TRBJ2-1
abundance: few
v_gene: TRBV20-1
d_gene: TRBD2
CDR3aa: CSARDPTSGRDEQFF
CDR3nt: TGCAGTGCTAGAGATCCGACTAGCGGGAGAGATGAGCAGTTCTTC

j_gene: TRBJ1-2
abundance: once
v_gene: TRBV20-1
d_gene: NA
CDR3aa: CSARVGVGYTF
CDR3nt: TGCAGTGCTAGAGTTGGGGTTGGCTACACCTTC

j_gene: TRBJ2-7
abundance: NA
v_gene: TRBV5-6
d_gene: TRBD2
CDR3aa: CASSWGEGYEQYF
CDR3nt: TGTGCCAGCAGCTGGGGGGAGGGCTACGAGCAGTACTTC

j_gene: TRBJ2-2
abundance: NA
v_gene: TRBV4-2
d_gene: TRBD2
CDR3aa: CASSQASGRTGELFF
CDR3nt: TGTGCCAGCAGCCAAGCTAGCGGGAGGACCGGGGAGCTGTTTTTT